This passage covers 26 T cell receptor beta chains from one sample sequenced in a study of cytomegalovirus exposure and HLA in healthy donors. Both 60 Vbeta primers and 13 Jbeta primers went into the PCR. Produced via immunoSEQ multiplex PCR; TCRdb's table is partial and in-frame only. The sample gives roughly 120,000 clones, 8% to 10% of which show up once; less than 4% is in the top ten. Sequenced material: PBMCs. Every receptor here comes from a man aged 25 to 40 in good health and CMV-seronegative.

The V and J genes are TRBV9 and TRBJ2-5, with a possible D match to TRBD2 (6 bases). The V and J ends lost 4 bases and 5 bases respectively, with 18 bases between them. This CDR3 comprises 15 residues. Germline V gene data show CDR1 as SGDLS and CDR2 as YYNGEE. CDR3 DNA sequence: TGTGCCAGCAGCCTACTGGGGGGTAAAGGGGAGACCCAGTACTTC. Translated: CASSLLGGKGETQYF.

About this clone: A junction boundary mismatches the germline segment, possibly from a read error. The chain couples TRBV6-5 to TRBJ2-3; 8 nucleotides line up with TRBD2. In germline, CDR1 is MNHEY, CDR2 SVGAGI. The CDR3 length is 15 residues. CDR3 coding DNA: TGTGCCAGCGCCCGGGGGGGGGTGAAGACAGGTACGCAGTATTTT. This encodes CASARGGVKTGTQYF.

This chain joins TRBV7-6 and TRBJ2-7, with 7 bases identical to TRBD2. The germline CDR1 and CDR2 sequences are SGHVS and FNYEAQ. V shed 5 bases and J 2 bases; nucleotides not matched to a gene: 3. The CDR3 loop spans 13 amino acids. The CDR3 region is CASSGGETYEQYF. CDR3 nucleotide sequence: TGTGCCAGCAGCGGGGGGGAGACCTACGAGCAGTACTTC.

This CDR3 is CASSTTSGGARDTQYF. For the CDR3, the DNA is TGTGCCAGCAGCACAACTAGCGGGGGGGCCAGGGATACGCAGTATTTT. The V and J genes are TRBV7-2 and TRBJ2-3; 13 nucleotides line up with TRBD2. V was clipped by 5 bases and J by 6 bases; unmatched bases: 8. The CDR3 is 16 residues long. Per germline, CDR1 SGHTA and CDR2 FQGNSA.

The V and J genes are TRBV11-2 and TRBJ2-1; no clear D gene. V lost 0 bases and J lost 8, with 8 bases in between. Germline loops: CDR1 SGHAT, CDR2 FQNNGV. This CDR3 comprises 13 residues. CDR3 in DNA: TGTGCCAGCAGCTTAGATCGGGTGTATGAGCAGTTCTTC. It codes for CASSLDRVYEQFF.

In its sample, this clone was seen a few times. The chain employs TRBV7-8 and TRBJ1-2, with D possibly TRBD1 on 6 matching bases. V shed 5 bases and J shed 3 bases, with 16 bases lying between them. There are 15 residues in the CDR3. CDR1 and CDR2 (germline): SGHVS, FQNEAQ. This chain's CDR3 is CASSPDGRGDYGYTF. For the CDR3, the DNA is TGTGCCAGCAGCCCCGATGGCAGGGGCGACTATGGCTACACCTTC.

This rearrangement joins TRBV4-3 to TRBJ2-1; 8 nucleotides align to TRBD1. This CDR3 region has 15 residues. The V gene's germline CDR1 is LGHNA and CDR2 YSLEER. J was trimmed by 8 bases and V by 1 base; bases with no gene match: 7. CDR3 DNA sequence: TGCGCCAGCAGCCAAGCCGACGACAGGGGATATGAGCAGTTCTTC. It translates to CASSQADDRGYEQFF.

This clone was detected only a few times. This sequence joins TRBV19 and TRBJ1-5; D is unresolved. V was cut by 4 bases and J by 0 bases, with 13 bases left in between. Germline assignment: CDR1 LNHDA and CDR2 SQIVND (reference sequence). There are 16 residues in the CDR3. The CDR3 reads CASSTSPRYSNQPQHF. The CDR3 DNA reads TGTGCCAGTAGTACCTCCCCCCGTTATAGCAATCAGCCCCAGCATTTT. The whole variable domain, filled in from reference TRBV19 and TRBJ1-5, reads DGGITQSPKYLFRKEGQNVTLSCEQNLNHDAMYWYRQDPGQGLRLIYYSQIVNDFQKGDIAEGYSVSREKKESFPLTVTSAQKNPTAFYLCASSTSPRYSNQPQHFGDGTRLSIL.

The chain combines TRBV19 with TRBJ2-2, with 13 bases matching TRBD2. The CDR3 is 18 amino acids. Looked up from germline, CDR1 is LNHDA and CDR2 is SQIVND (reference sequence). The J segment lost 5 bases and the V segment lost 6 bases, leaving 12 bases of the junction unmatched. The CDR3, as DNA: TGTGCCAGTAGCCCCACCCGACTAGCGGGAGGAAGAACCGGGGAGCTGTTTTTT. Its protein product is CASSPTRLAGGRTGELFF. Using reference TRBV19 and TRBJ2-2 for the parts outside the CDR3, the full variable domain is DGGITQSPKYLFRKEGQNVTLSCEQNLNHDAMYWYRQDPGQGLRLIYYSQIVNDFQKGDIAEGYSVSREKKESFPLTVTSAQKNPTAFYLCASSPTRLAGGRTGELFFGEGSRLTVL.

The sample holds a few counts of this clone. CDR3 sequence: CASSPRLAGIYSYEQYF. In DNA form, the CDR3 reads TGTGCCAGCAGCCCTCGCCTAGCGGGAATATACTCCTACGAGCAGTACTTC. The J gene is TRBJ2-7, the V gene TRBV12-1; TRBD2, the table's D call, was not compared with the DNA. TRBV12-1 is deemed a pseudogene. The CDR3 runs to 17 residues.

Only a few counts were recorded for this clone. This chain joins TRBV7-3 and TRBJ2-2; D is unclear. Germline V CDR1 and CDR2: SGHTA, FQGTGA. CDR3 length equals 13 residues. Between the trimmed V and J ends, which lost 7 bases and 6 bases, there was a span of 12 bases. CDR3 sequence: CASTPSGPGELFF. DNA for the CDR3: TGTGCCAGCACCCCGTCGGGTCCCGGGGAGCTGTTTTTT.

The chain is built from TRBV27 and TRBJ2-2, with D unclear. This CDR3 contains 13 residues. V dropped 2 bases and J dropped 7 bases, with 8 bases sitting between them. Germline-derived CDR1 and CDR2 are MNHEY and SMNVEV (reference sequence). Written as DNA, the CDR3 is TGTGCCAGCAGTTTAATGGCTGGCGGGGAGCTGTTTTTT. It specifies CASSLMAGGELFF.

This clone was recorded a few times. The chain has TRBV2 and TRBJ1-2, with TRBD1 matching over 12 bases. The V gene end was trimmed by 6 bases and the J gene end by 4 bases; junction bases not matched to a gene: 3. The CDR3 is made up of 14 amino acids. In germline, CDR1 is SNHLY, CDR2 FYNNEI. DNA for the CDR3: TGTGCCAGCAGGGGGACAGGGGGCGCCTATGGCTACACCTTC. Amino acids: CASRGTGGAYGYTF.

The chain carries TRBV19 and TRBJ1-6, with a weak D call TRBD1 (6 bases). Trimming pared 8 bases from V and 0 bases from J, leaving 17 bases between. The CDR3 consists of 17 residues. The germline V gene encodes CDR1 LNHDA and CDR2 SQIVND (reference sequence). The CDR3: CASGRTAVSSYNSPLHF. CDR3 nucleotide sequence: TGTGCCAGTGGAAGGACAGCCGTAAGCTCCTATAATTCACCCCTCCACTTT.

The chain carries TRBV10-3 and TRBJ1-1, with 7 bases lining up with TRBD1. J lost 4 bases, V lost 4 bases, and 6 bases had no gene match. This CDR3 has 14 amino acids. Per germline, CDR1 ENHRY and CDR2 SYGVKD. Here the CDR3 reads CAISAEGGGTEAFF. The CDR3 DNA reads as TGTGCCATCAGTGCGGAAGGGGGCGGCACTGAAGCTTTCTTT.

In its sample, this clone was seen a few times. J is TRBJ1-5 and V is TRBV5-1; 7 bases are a match to TRBD1. The CDR3 has 15 amino acids. In germline, CDR1 is SGHRS, CDR2 YFSETQ. Trimming at V came to 4 bases and at J to 4 bases, leaving 8 bases not matched to a gene. DNA for the CDR3: TGCGCCAGCAGCCCTGAGGGGGCAGGGAATCAGCCCCAGCATTTT. Translating it yields CASSPEGAGNQPQHF.

The chain is built from TRBV12-5 and TRBJ2-7, with 10 positions matching TRBD1. Germline values: CDR1 LGHNT, CDR2 FRNRAP. The trim removed 1 base at V and 2 bases at J, leaving 5 bases unmatched. The CDR3 length is 16 residues. CDR3 loop: CASGLAPGQGTYEQYF. The CDR3 nucleotides read TGTGCTAGTGGTTTGGCCCCGGGACAGGGGACCTACGAGCAGTACTTC.

This clone was detected a few times. This sequence joins TRBV7-6 and TRBJ2-7; 9 positions match TRBD1. V was pared by 4 bases and J by 3 bases, with 10 bases of the junction left unmatched. The V gene's germline CDR1 is SGHVS and CDR2 FNYEAQ. The CDR3 covers 16 residues. CDR3 in DNA: TGTGCCAGCAGCTCGGGGGACAGGGATGAAGGCTACGAGCAGTACTTC. This translates into CASSSGDRDEGYEQYF. The full variable domain, completed using reference TRBV7-6 and TRBJ2-7, is GAGVSQSPRYKVTKRGQDVALRCDPISGHVSLYWYRQALGQGPEFLTYFNYEAQQDKSGLPNDRFSAERPEGSISTLTIQRTEQRDSAMYRCASSSGDRDEGYEQYFGPGTRLTVT.

The rearrangement links TRBV10-3 to TRBJ1-4; possible D gene TRBD1, 5 bases. The germline V gene encodes CDR1 ENHRY and CDR2 SYGVKD. The CDR3 length is 13 residues. Trimming pared 11 bases from V and 5 bases from J, leaving 15 bases between. CDR3 protein: CAVRSGENEKLFF. The CDR3 coding sequence is TGTGCCGTCCGTTCGGGGGAAAATGAAAAACTGTTTTTT.

The chain uses TRBV10-3 and TRBJ1-2, with 7 bases identical to TRBD1. Germline V lookup: CDR1 ENHRY, CDR2 SYGVKD. J was trimmed by 0 bases and V by 2 bases; bases with no gene match: 6. This CDR3 contains 16 residues. In nucleotides, the CDR3 is TGTGCCATCAGTGAGCGGGACAGACTATCTAACTATGGCTACACCTTC. Protein sequence: CAISERDRLSNYGYTF.

This clone has more than one count but fewer than ten. This rearrangement joins TRBV19 to TRBJ2-1, with TRBD2 identical over 9 bases. The junction had 3 bases not matched to a gene; V was cut back by 2 bases and J by 4 bases. This CDR3 has 15 residues. Germline-derived CDR1 and CDR2 are LNHDA and SQIVND (reference sequence). CDR3 coding DNA: TGTGCCAGTAGTATAAGCGGGGGGTTTTACAATGAGCAGTTCTTC. It codes for CASSISGGFYNEQFF.

The chain joins TRBV10-3 to TRBJ1-2, with a possible D match to TRBD1 (5 bases). Trimming removed 6 bases from V and 4 bases from J, with 15 bases in between. Germline V lookup: CDR1 ENHRY, CDR2 SYGVKD. The CDR3 spans 14 residues. The CDR3 coding sequence is TGTGCCATCAGCCTTCAAGGGGAGGTCTATGGCTACACCTTC. Translated: CAISLQGEVYGYTF.

This clone occurred a few times. The gene calls are TRBV6-5 and TRBJ1-5; 7 nucleotides align to TRBD1. Per germline, CDR1 MNHEY and CDR2 SVGAGI. The ends lost 4 bases at V and 4 bases at J; junction bases unmatched: 4. There are 14 residues in the CDR3. CDR3 bases: TGTGCCAGCAGTTCCAAGGGGGCTAATCAGCCCCAGCATTTT. Protein sequence: CASSSKGANQPQHF.

This clone was seen a handful of times. V is TRBV5-4 and J is TRBJ2-3; D unresolved. CDR1 and CDR2 from the germline V gene are SGHNT and YYREEE (reference sequence). Trimming cost V 0 bases and J 7 bases, with 9 bases left between them. This CDR3 region has 13 residues. The CDR3 region is CASSLVGVNTQYF. CDR3 sequence (DNA): TGTGCCAGCAGCTTGGTAGGAGTCAATACGCAGTATTTT. The full variable domain, completed using reference TRBV5-4 and TRBJ2-3, is ETGVTQSPTHLIKTRGQQVTLRCSSQSGHNTVSWYQQALGQGPQFIFQYYREEENGRGNFPPRFSGLQFPNYSSELNVNALELDDSALYLCASSLVGVNTQYFGPGTRLTVL.

The chain links TRBV4-3 to TRBJ2-7; a weak D match, TRBD2 (6 bases). With 4 bases removed from V and 4 bases from J, the gap between germline ends came to 17 bases. Germline CDR1 and CDR2: LGHNA and YSLEER. This CDR3 contains 15 residues. The CDR3 DNA reads as TGCGCCAGCAGCCCCGGAGAAACCGGGGGATACGAGCAGTACTTC. Translation: CASSPGETGGYEQYF.

The CDR3: CASSVTSGRINEQFF. The CDR3 DNA follows: TGTGCCAGCAGCGTGACTAGCGGGAGGATCAATGAGCAGTTCTTC. The V call is TRBV27, the J call TRBJ2-1; 13 nucleotides match TRBD2. Germline V gives CDR1 MNHEY, CDR2 SMNVEV (reference sequence). V lost 6 bases, J lost 6 bases, and 5 bases stayed unmatched. The CDR3 runs to 15 residues.